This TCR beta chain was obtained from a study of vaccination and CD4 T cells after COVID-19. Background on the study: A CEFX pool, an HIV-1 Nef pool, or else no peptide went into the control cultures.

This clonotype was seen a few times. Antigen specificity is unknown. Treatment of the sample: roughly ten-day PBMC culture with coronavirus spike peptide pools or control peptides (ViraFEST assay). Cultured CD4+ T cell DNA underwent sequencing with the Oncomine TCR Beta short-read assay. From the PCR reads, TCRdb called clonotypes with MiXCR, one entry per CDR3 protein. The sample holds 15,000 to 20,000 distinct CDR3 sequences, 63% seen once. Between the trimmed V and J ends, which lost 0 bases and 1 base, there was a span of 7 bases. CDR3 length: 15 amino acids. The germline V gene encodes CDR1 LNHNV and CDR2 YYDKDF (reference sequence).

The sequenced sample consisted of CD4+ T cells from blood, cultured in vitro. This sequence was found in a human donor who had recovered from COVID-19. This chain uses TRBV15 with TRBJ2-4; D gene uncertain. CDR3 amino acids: CATSREQAAKNIQYF. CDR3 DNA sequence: TGTGCCACCAGCAGAGAGCAGGCGGCCAAAAACATTCAGTACTTC. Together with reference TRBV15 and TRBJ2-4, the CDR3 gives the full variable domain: DAMVIQNPRYQVTQFGKPVTLSCSQTLNHNVMYWYQQKSSQAPKLLFHYYDKDFNNEADTPDNFQSRRPNTSFCFLDIRSPGLGDTAMYLCATSREQAAKNIQYFGAGTRLSVL.